This T cell receptor (beta chain) was captured by sequencing in a study of cytomegalovirus exposure and HLA in healthy donors. With 60 Vbeta and 13 Jbeta primers, the PCR was carried out. The protocol was immunoSEQ multiplex PCR, while the TCRdb copy is restricted to in-frame clones and leaves out a portion. The sample contains about 170,000 clones, about 85% of which appear only once. The CDR3 length is 13 residues. Study findings and constraints: In an earlier analysis, most TCR beta V segments were productive about 87% or about 30% of the time. Usually a TCR sequence was rare, but some public TCRs were found in many donors.

On this clone: Its antigen remains unidentified.

This sequence was found in a woman in her forties or fifties in good health and CMV-seropositive. The sample consisted of PBMCs. The rearrangement links TRBV12-2 to TRBJ2-5; TRBD2 is taken as the D call from the table, unchecked against the DNA. TRBV12-2 is an annotated pseudogene. The CDR3 is CASRLARGTAQYF. DNA for the CDR3: TGTGCAAGTCGCTTAGCGCGGGGGACGGCCCAGTACTTC.